These 5 T cell receptor beta chains originate from one sample sequenced in a study of control samples from healthy donors and cancer patients. Profiled with immunoSEQ multiplex PCR; TCRdb holds only in-frame clones, not every one. Among about 120,000 clones listed, around 88% were seen once. The sample was blood. Receptors originate from a man in his forties in good health.

The chain uses TRBV11-2 and TRBJ2-7; D might be TRBD2 (5 bases). Germline CDR1 is SGHAT and CDR2 is FQNNGV. Trimming took 1 base from V and 2 from J, leaving 9 bases between them. The CDR3 has 14 residues. The CDR3 bases are TGTGCCAGCAGCTTAGCGGGATCAGCCTACGAGCAGTACTTC. Translation gives CASSLAGSAYEQYF. The complete variable domain, with remaining parts taken from reference TRBV11-2 and TRBJ2-7, reads EAGVAQSPRYKIIEKRQSVAFWCNPISGHATLYWYQQILGQGPKLLIQFQNNGVVDDSQLPKDRFSAERLKGVDSTLKIQPAKLEDSAVYLCASSLAGSAYEQYFGPGTRLTVT.

The J gene is TRBJ2-2, the V gene TRBV19; 8 nucleotides align to TRBD1. Germline assignment: CDR1 LNHDA and CDR2 SQIVND (reference sequence). The ends lost 3 bases at V and 2 bases at J; junction bases unmatched: 2. This CDR3 comprises 15 residues. CDR3 coding DNA: TGTGCCAGTAGTATGGGACAGGTAAACACCGGGGAGCTGTTTTTT. This gives the protein CASSMGQVNTGELFF.

This chain joins TRBV4-1 and TRBJ1-5, with TRBD1 as a possible D gene (5 bases). Germline lookup yields CDR1 MGHRA and CDR2 YSYEKL. Trimming shortened V by 0 bases and J by 2 bases, and 11 bases separated the two germline ends. The CDR3 totals 16 residues. The CDR3 sequence: CASSQDGGIGNQPQHF. CDR3 nucleotide sequence: TGCGCCAGCAGCCAAGATGGGGGAATAGGCAATCAGCCCCAGCATTTT.

The CDR3 bases are TGTGCCAGCAGCCAAGATAGAGGCAGCTGGGCGGGGGCCCAGTACTTC. It encodes CASSQDRGSWAGAQYF. The V gene is TRBV3-1 (or the pseudogene TRBV3-2), the J gene TRBJ2-5, with TRBD2 identical over 7 bases. The trim removed 0 bases at V and 9 bases at J, leaving 13 bases unmatched. Germline V gene data show CDR1 as LGHDT and CDR2 as YNNKEL (reference sequence). This CDR3 contains 16 residues.

This chain joins TRBV4-1 and TRBJ1-2; TRBD1 matches 9 bases. The CDR3 spans 15 residues. Looked up from germline, CDR1 is MGHRA and CDR2 is YSYEKL. J gave up 5 bases and V 4 bases, and 8 bases lay outside the gene matches. The CDR3 DNA sequence: TGCGCCAGCAGCCCAATAAAGGACAGGGGATATGGCTACACCTTC. Amino acid sequence: CASSPIKDRGYGYTF.